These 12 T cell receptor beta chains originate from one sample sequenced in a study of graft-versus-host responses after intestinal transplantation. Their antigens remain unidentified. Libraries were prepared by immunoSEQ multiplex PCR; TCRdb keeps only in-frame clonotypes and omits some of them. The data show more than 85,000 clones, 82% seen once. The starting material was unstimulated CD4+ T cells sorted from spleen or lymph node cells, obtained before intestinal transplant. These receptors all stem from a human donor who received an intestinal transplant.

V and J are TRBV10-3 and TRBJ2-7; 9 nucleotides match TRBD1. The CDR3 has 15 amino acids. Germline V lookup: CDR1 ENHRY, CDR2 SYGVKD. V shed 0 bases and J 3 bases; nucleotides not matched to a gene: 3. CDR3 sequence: CAISESRDRVYEQYF. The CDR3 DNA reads TGTGCCATCAGTGAGTCGAGGGACAGGGTCTACGAGCAGTACTTC.

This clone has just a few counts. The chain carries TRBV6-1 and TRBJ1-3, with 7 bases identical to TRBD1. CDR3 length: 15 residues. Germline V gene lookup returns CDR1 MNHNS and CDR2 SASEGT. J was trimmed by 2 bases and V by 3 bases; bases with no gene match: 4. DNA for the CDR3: TGTGCCAGCAGTGAGCAGGGGGTGACTGGAAACACCATATATTTT. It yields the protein CASSEQGVTGNTIYF.

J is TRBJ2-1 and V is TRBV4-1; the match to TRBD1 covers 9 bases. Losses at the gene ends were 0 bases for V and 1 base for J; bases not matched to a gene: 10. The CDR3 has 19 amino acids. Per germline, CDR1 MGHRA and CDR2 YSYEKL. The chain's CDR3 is CASSQEGGPGTGSYNEQFF. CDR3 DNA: TGCGCCAGCAGCCAAGAAGGAGGCCCCGGGACAGGGTCCTACAATGAGCAGTTCTTC.

CDR3 residues: CASSIRLGRGYEQYF. The CDR3 region has the DNA TGTGCCAGTAGTATAAGGCTGGGCAGGGGGTACGAGCAGTACTTC. The chain has TRBV19 and TRBJ2-7, with 7 bases matching TRBD1. The CDR3 is 15 amino acids. The V segment lost 2 bases and the J segment 4 bases; nucleotides outside the gene matches: 8. The germline CDR1 and CDR2 sequences are LNHDA and SQIVND (reference sequence).

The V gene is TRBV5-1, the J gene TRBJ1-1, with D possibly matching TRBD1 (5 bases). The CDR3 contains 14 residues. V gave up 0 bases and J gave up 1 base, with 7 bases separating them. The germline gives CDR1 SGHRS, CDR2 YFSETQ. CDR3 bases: TGCGCCAGCAGCTTGGCAGGGCGGAACACTGAAGCTTTCTTT. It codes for CASSLAGRNTEAFF.

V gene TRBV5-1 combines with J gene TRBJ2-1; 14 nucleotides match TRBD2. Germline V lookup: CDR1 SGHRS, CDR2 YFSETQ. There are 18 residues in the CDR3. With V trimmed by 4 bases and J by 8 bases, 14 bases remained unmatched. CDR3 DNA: TGCGCCAGCAGCCAAAACCCCGGGACTAGCGGGAGCAGGCATGAGCAGTTCTTC. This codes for CASSQNPGTSGSRHEQFF.

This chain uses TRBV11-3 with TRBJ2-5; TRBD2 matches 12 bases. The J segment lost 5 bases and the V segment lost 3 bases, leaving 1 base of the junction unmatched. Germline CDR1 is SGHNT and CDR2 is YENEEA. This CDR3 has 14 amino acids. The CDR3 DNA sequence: TGTGCCAGCAGCTTGACTAGCGGGAGTGAGACCCAGTACTTC. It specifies CASSLTSGSETQYF. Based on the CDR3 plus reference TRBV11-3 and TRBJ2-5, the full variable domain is EAGVVQSPRYKIIEKKQPVAFWCNPISGHNTLYWYLQNLGQGPELLIRYENEEAVDDSQLPKDRFSAERLKGVDSTLKIQPAELGDSAVYLCASSLTSGSETQYFGPGTRLLVL.

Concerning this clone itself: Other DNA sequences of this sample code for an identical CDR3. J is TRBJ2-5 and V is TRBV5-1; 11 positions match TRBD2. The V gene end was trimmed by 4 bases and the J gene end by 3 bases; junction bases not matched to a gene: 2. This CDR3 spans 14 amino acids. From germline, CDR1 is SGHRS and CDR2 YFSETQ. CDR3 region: CASSPGLAEETQYF. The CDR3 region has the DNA TGCGCCAGCAGCCCGGGACTAGCGGAAGAGACCCAGTACTTC.

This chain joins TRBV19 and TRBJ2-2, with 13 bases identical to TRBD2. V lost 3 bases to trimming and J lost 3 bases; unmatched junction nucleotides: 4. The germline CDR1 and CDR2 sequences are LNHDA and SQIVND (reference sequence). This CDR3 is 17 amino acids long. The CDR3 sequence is CASSIMGLAGHTGELFF. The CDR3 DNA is TGTGCCAGTAGTATTATGGGACTAGCGGGGCACACCGGGGAGCTGTTTTTT.

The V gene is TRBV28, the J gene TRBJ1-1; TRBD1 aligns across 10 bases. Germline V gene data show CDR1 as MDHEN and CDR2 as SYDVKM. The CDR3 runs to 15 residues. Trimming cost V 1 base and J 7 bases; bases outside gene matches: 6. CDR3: CASSLSRQGAYEAFF. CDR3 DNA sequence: TGTGCCAGCAGTTTATCCAGACAGGGGGCCTATGAAGCTTTCTTT.

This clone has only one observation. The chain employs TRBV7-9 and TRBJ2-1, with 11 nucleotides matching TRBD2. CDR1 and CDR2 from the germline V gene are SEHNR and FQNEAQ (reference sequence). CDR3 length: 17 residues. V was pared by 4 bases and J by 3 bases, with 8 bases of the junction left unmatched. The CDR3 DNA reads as TGTGCCAGCAGCTACCCCAGACTAGCGGGACGCTACAATGAGCAGTTCTTC. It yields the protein CASSYPRLAGRYNEQFF.

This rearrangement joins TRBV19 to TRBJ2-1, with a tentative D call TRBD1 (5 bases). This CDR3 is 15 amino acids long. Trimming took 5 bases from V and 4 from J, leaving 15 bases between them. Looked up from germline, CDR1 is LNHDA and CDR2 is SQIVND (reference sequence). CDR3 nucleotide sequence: TGTGCCAGTAGTGACCGCGGCAGGGTATACAATGAGCAGTTCTTC. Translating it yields CASSDRGRVYNEQFF.